The rows below give T cell receptor beta chains drawn from one sample of a study of cytomegalovirus exposure and HLA in healthy donors. Assay used: immunoSEQ multiplex PCR; TCRdb lists only in-frame clones, some missing. The sample lists around 140,000 clones; approximately 80% were seen once. The sample comprised PBMCs. The receptor set was obtained from a man aged 45-60 years in good health and CMV-seronegative. The CDR3 runs from the conserved cysteine through the conserved F or W. The D gene is left open where the match is weak. Rows give clone size only sometimes, using once, few, many, or a class for an expanded clone.

clone_size	j_call	v_call	d_call	cdr3_nt	cdr3_aa
.	TRBJ2-1	TRBV29-1	TRBD1	TGCAGCGTTGATAGGGACAGGGGATACAATGAGCAGTTCTTC	CSVDRDRGYNEQFF
.	TRBJ1-5	TRBV30	.	TGTGCCTGGAGTGTACAGGGACGCCAGCCCCAGCATTTT	CAWSVQGRQPQHF
.	TRBJ1-5	TRBV19	.	TGTGCCAGTAGTATATTCAGGAATCAGCCCCAGCATTTT	CASSIFRNQPQHF
few	TRBJ1-1	TRBV6-6	.	TGTGCCAGCAAGGTAGACAGTGAAGCTTTCTTT	CASKVDSEAFF
.	TRBJ1-2	TRBV2	TRBD1	TGTGCCAGCGACACCGCCGGGACAGGGGGCGATATCCCAAACTATGGCTACACCTTC	CASDTAGTGGDIPNYGYTF
.	TRBJ1-4	TRBV7-9	.	TGTGCCAGCAGCTTAGCGGGGGGAGCAACTAATGAAAAACTGTTTTTT	CASSLAGGATNEKLFF
.	TRBJ2-5	TRBV15	.	TGTGCCACCAGCAGAGGTCCCAGGGGGGCAGGGGAGACCCAGTACTTC	CATSRGPRGAGETQYF
few	TRBJ1-2	TRBV29-1	TRBD1	TGCAGCGTTGAAGATCATAGGGGGCGGGATGGCTACACCTTC	CSVEDHRGRDGYTF
.	TRBJ2-6	TRBV7-9	.	TGTGCCAGCAGCTTTGGCGGGTGGAACGTCCTGACTTTC	CASSFGGWNVLTF
few	TRBJ1-5	TRBV15	.	TGTGCCACCAGCAGAGAGGGAGGGGGCAATCAGCCCCAGCATTTT	CATSREGGGNQPQHF
few	TRBJ2-3	TRBV29-1	TRBD2	TGCAGCACGGGGACTAGCGTGTCAGATACGCAGTATTTT	CSTGTSVSDTQYF
.	TRBJ2-5	TRBV25-1	.	TGTGCCAGCAGTGCCCAGATGGGGGCCACAGCCAATCCCGAGACCCAGTACTTC	CASSAQMGATANPETQYF
.	TRBJ1-5	TRBV6-1	TRBD1	TGTGCCAGCAGGGGGGGGACAGGGAAAGGACAGCCCCAGCATTTT	CASRGGTGKGQPQHF
.	TRBJ2-4	TRBV4-1	.	TGCGCCAGCAGCCAAGATTTTCCGGGGGGCCTGGCCAAAAACATTCAGTACTTC	CASSQDFPGGLAKNIQYF
.	TRBJ2-7	TRBV5-1	.	TGCGCCAGCAGCTTAACAGCTTCCTACGAGCAGTACTTC	CASSLTASYEQYF
.	TRBJ1-6	TRBV30	.	TGTGCCTGGAACCAAGGACAGTATAATTCACCCCTCCACTTT	CAWNQGQYNSPLHF
.	TRBJ1-1	TRBV4-1	.	TGCGCCAGCAGCCAAGATTATACGGGGACTGAAGCTTTCTTT	CASSQDYTGTEAFF
once	TRBJ2-2	TRBV9	.	TGTGCCAGCAGCGACGGCCCCGGGACCGGGGAGCTGTTTTTT	CASSDGPGTGELFF
once	TRBJ2-1	TRBV5-1	TRBD2	TGCGCCAGCAGCCAGCTTGGGGGGGTGGGGAATGAGCAGTTCTTC	CASSQLGGVGNEQFF
.	TRBJ2-5	TRBV7-9	TRBD2	TGTGCCAGCAGCTTAGCTTCGGCCCCTAGCGGGGGGGGACAAGAGACCCAGTACTTC	CASSLASAPSGGGQETQYF
.	TRBJ1-2	TRBV2	TRBD1	TGTGCCAGCAGTGGAGAGGACAGGGCCGTTAACTATGGCTACACCTTC	CASSGEDRAVNYGYTF
.	TRBJ1-1	TRBV6-5	.	TGTGCCAGCAGTTACGAGGCGGCATTCATGAACACTGAAGCTTTCTTT	CASSYEAAFMNTEAFF
.	TRBJ1-2	TRBV28	.	TGTGCCAGCAGTTTCCCGATTGGGGGGGGCAAGTATGGCTACACCTTC	CASSFPIGGGKYGYTF
.	TRBJ2-1	TRBV7-2	.	TGTGCCAGCAGACCGAAGGCTACAGCCTACAATGAGCAGTTCTTC	CASRPKATAYNEQFF
once	TRBJ2-1	TRBV6-4	.	TGTGCCAGCAGTGGTCGTGGCAGGGGCGATGAGCAGTTCTTC	CASSGRGRGDEQFF
.	TRBJ1-1	TRBV7-3	.	TGTGCCAGCAGCCCATCAGGGGAGGGCACTGAAGCTTTCTTT	CASSPSGEGTEAFF
.	TRBJ1-1	TRBV9	.	TGTGCCAGCAGCGTAGGGGGGCATGGAACTGAAGCTTTCTTT	CASSVGGHGTEAFF
few	TRBJ1-1	TRBV6-1	.	TGTGCCAGCAGTGATGCCGTTGGGGGGGGAAAGGAGAACACTGAAGCTTTCTTT	CASSDAVGGGKENTEAFF
once	TRBJ2-2	TRBV10-3	.	TGTGCCATCAGAAGAGCGGAGGTCACCGGGGAGCTGTTTTTT	CAIRRAEVTGELFF
.	TRBJ2-7	TRBV4-1	.	TGCGCCAGCAGCCAAGTGAGGGAATCCTACGAGCAGTACTTC	CASSQVRESYEQYF
.	TRBJ1-2	TRBV19	TRBD1	TGTGCCAGTAGCCGGACCGGCAACAGGGGGGGAGAGAATGGCTACACCTTC	CASSRTGNRGGENGYTF
.	TRBJ2-1	TRBV18	.	TGTGCCAGCTCACCACGGGATATGCGTGACAGGTTCAATGAGCAGTTCTTC	CASSPRDMRDRFNEQFF
few	TRBJ2-2	TRBV6-4	.	TGTGCCAGCAGTGACTCGAAGGGAGCCGGGGAGCTGTTTTTT	CASSDSKGAGELFF
.	TRBJ2-1	TRBV27	.	TGTGCCAGCAGTCCGCCGCCCAGAACTAGGGCCATGAATGAGCAGTTCTTC	CASSPPPRTRAMNEQFF
.	TRBJ2-1	TRBV11-3	.	TGTGCCAGCAGCTTACGACTATCCTCCTACAATGAGCAGTTCTTC	CASSLRLSSYNEQFF
once	TRBJ1-1	TRBV2	TRBD1	TGTGCCAGCACCCGCGACAGGGGGCCCTCTAACACTGAAGCTTTCTTT	CASTRDRGPSNTEAFF
.	TRBJ1-6	TRBV5-1	TRBD1	TGCGCCAGCAGCCACGGGACAGGGAATAGGAATTCACCCCTCCACTTT	CASSHGTGNRNSPLHF
.	TRBJ2-1	TRBV7-2	TRBD2	TGTGCCAGCAGCTCCGGAGTAGCGGGACGGGTGCAGTTCTTC	CASSSGVAGRVQFF
.	TRBJ1-3	TRBV9	.	TGTGCCAGCAGCCCGAGAGGAACCTCTGGAAACACCATATATTTT	CASSPRGTSGNTIYF
.	TRBJ2-7	TRBV7-9	.	TGTGCCAGCAGCGTACAGGGAACTGGCGAGCAGTACTTC	CASSVQGTGEQYF
.	TRBJ1-3	TRBV7-9	.	TGTGCCAGCAGACAACAGGGTGTCGGAAACACCATATATTTT	CASRQQGVGNTIYF
.	TRBJ2-5	TRBV6-4	.	TGTGCCAGCAGTGACTCGGTCAGGTTCTTGGAGACCCAGTACTTC	CASSDSVRFLETQYF
.	TRBJ1-4	TRBV5-1	TRBD1	TGCGCCAGCTTTGGAGGGGGCAACGCTAATGAAAAACTGTTTTTT	CASFGGGNANEKLFF
.	TRBJ1-2	TRBV11-2	.	TGTGCCAGCAGCTTAGAGCCCCAAGCCAGCTACACCTTC	CASSLEPQASYTF
.	TRBJ1-2	TRBV9	TRBD1	TGTGCCAGCAGCCCCCACCCGACAGGGAACTATGGCTACACCTTC	CASSPHPTGNYGYTF
once	TRBJ2-7	TRBV5-4	.	TGTGCCAGCAGCCCCATGACAGGAGACGGCTACGAGCAGTACTTC	CASSPMTGDGYEQYF
.	TRBJ1-2	TRBV6-1	.	TGTGCCAGCAGGCAGGGTGACTATGGCTACACCTTC	CASRQGDYGYTF
.	TRBJ1-5	TRBV27	.	TGTGCCAGCAAGGGGATTGGCAATCAGCCCCAGCATTTT	CASKGIGNQPQHF
.	TRBJ1-1	TRBV18	.	TGTGCCAGCTCACTATGGGACACTATTATGAACACTGAAGCTTTCTTT	CASSLWDTIMNTEAFF
few	TRBJ1-1	TRBV18	.	TGTGCCAGCTCACCAGGTGCCGCAGGGGCTGAAGCTTTCTTT	CASSPGAAGAEAFF
.	TRBJ1-4	TRBV7-2	.	TGTGCCAGCAGTGGTTGGGGGGGGAATGAAAAACTGTTTTTT	CASSGWGGNEKLFF
once	TRBJ1-1	TRBV6-6	.	TGTGCCAGCAGTTACGGAGTGGAGGCCCTTGAAGCTTTCTTT	CASSYGVEALEAFF
few	TRBJ2-7	TRBV6-1	.	TGTGCCAGCAGGGGAGGCTACGAGCAGTACTTC	CASRGGYEQYF
.	TRBJ1-4	TRBV28	.	TGTGCCAGCAGTCAACCTACGGGCCAGGGGACTGAAAAACTGTTTTTT	CASSQPTGQGTEKLFF
.	TRBJ1-2	TRBV28	TRBD1	TGTGCCAGCAGCCCAGGACAGGGGACGATTGGCTACACCTTC	CASSPGQGTIGYTF
.	TRBJ2-3	TRBV5-6	.	TGTGCCAGCAGCTTTGAGGGGAGGATAGATACGCAGTATTTT	CASSFEGRIDTQYF
.	TRBJ2-2	TRBV7-2	.	TGTGCCAGCAGCTTAGTACAGACGAACACCGGGGAGCTGTTTTTT	CASSLVQTNTGELFF